The T cell receptor beta chain under discussion was sequenced for a study of OX40 agonist ivuxolimab in advanced cancers. Study-level information: Cancers in dose escalation were hepatocellular, melanoma, renal cell and head and neck. Patients with prior anti-PD-1, anti-PD-L1 or anti-CTLA-4 therapy were eligible; approximately 40% had some.

Samples of blood were obtained at baseline, on cycle 4 day 1, and on cycle 7 day 1. Germline CDR1 is SGHTA and CDR2 is FQGNSA. V lost 2 bases and J lost 3, with 14 bases in between. The length of the CDR3 is 16 residues. Sequenced by immunoSEQ multiplex PCR; TCRdb stores in-frame clones only, minus some. The sample has some 50,000 clones; roughly 94% are singletons. This sequence was found in an adult with an advanced solid tumor such as melanoma, head and neck, liver or kidney cancer. V usage is TRBV7-2 and J usage is TRBJ2-1; the D gene is possibly TRBD2 (6 bases). Material: CD4+ or CD8+ T cells sorted from blood, obtained in a trial of the OX40 agonist ivuxolimab. CDR3 bases: TGTGCCAGCAGCTTAACGCGGGAAGTGGACTACAATGAGCAGTTCTTC. This codes for CASSLTREVDYNEQFF.